This T cell receptor beta chain was recovered during a study of T cell responses to AZD1222 COVID-19 vaccine. V lost 5 bases and J 2 bases, leaving 12 bases between the germline ends. This CDR3 contains 14 residues. The germline CDR1 and CDR2 sequences are SGHTA and FQGNSA. Study-wide results and limits: Donors skewed white British and female; clonal diversity was possibly underestimated. Rises in breadth and depth of Spike-specific TCRs came after two AZD1222 doses.

As for this clone: Its antigen is currently unknown.

Generated by immunoSEQ multiplex PCR, the TCRdb table keeps only in-frame clones and is missing some. The profile shows 120,000 or so clones, approximately 85% of them singletons. The chain employs TRBV7-2 and TRBJ2-5; tentative D call: TRBD2 (5 bases). The specimen was peripheral blood, collected on day 0 of AZD1222 vaccination. The sequence was collected from an adult in good health. CDR3 coding DNA: TGTGCCAGCAGCCACTACGGGAATCAAGAGACCCAGTACTTC. As protein: CASSHYGNQETQYF.